These 26 T cell receptor beta chains were sequenced from one sample in a study of control samples from healthy donors and cancer patients. Assay: immunoSEQ multiplex PCR; the TCRdb copy retains only in-frame clones and omits some. The sample yields about 76,000 clones, about nine tenths seen once. The sample taken for sequencing was PBMCs. Receptor source: a woman between 50 and 59 years old with colorectal cancer.

The rearrangement links TRBV28 to TRBJ2-3, with 7 bases that match TRBD1. CDR1 is MDHEN and CDR2 is SYDVKM in the germline V gene. The CDR3 runs 11 residues. With V trimmed by 9 bases and J by 10 bases, 7 bases remained unmatched. CDR3 DNA sequence: TGTGCCAGTGGAGACAGGGCCGCGCAGTATTTT. Translation gives CASGDRAAQYF.

The rearrangement uses TRBV24-1 and TRBJ2-1, with 14 positions matching TRBD2. After removal of 3 bases from V and 15 bases from J, the junction contained 21 bases not matched to a gene. The CDR3 runs to 19 residues. CDR1 is KGHDR and CDR2 is SFDVKD in the germline V gene. The DNA for the CDR3 is TGTGCCACCAGTGATCCTCCCAGAACCGGACTAGCGGGGGGCTCGTCTACGTTCTTC. It translates to CATSDPPRTGLAGGSSTFF.

J is TRBJ1-5 and V is TRBV19; D remains ambiguous. This CDR3 is built from 15 residues. Trimming pared 3 bases from V and 0 bases from J, leaving 9 bases between. Germline values: CDR1 LNHDA, CDR2 SQIVND (reference sequence). The CDR3 DNA is TGTGCCAGTAGTATCTCACTGAATAGCAATCAGCCCCAGCATTTT. It codes for CASSISLNSNQPQHF.

V gene TRBV7-2 combines with J gene TRBJ1-4; 10 bases map to TRBD1. V lost 5 bases and J lost 7; bases outside the gene matches: 4. The CDR3 extends over 14 amino acids. In germline, CDR1 is SGHTA, CDR2 FQGNSA. This CDR3 is CASSPGTGAEKLFF. CDR3 nucleotides: TGTGCCAGCAGCCCCGGGACAGGGGCTGAAAAACTGTTTTTT.

This chain uses TRBV9 with TRBJ1-1; D uncertain. Between the trimmed V and J ends, which lost 0 bases and 3 bases, there was a span of 12 bases. Germline-derived CDR1 and CDR2 are SGDLS and YYNGEE. The CDR3 runs to 15 residues. This CDR3 is CASSVGSFGDTEAFF. CDR3 bases: TGTGCCAGCAGCGTAGGGTCCTTTGGGGACACTGAAGCTTTCTTT.

This chain connects TRBV30 to TRBJ1-1; D perhaps matches TRBD1 (6 bases). Germline V gene lookup returns CDR1 GTSNPN and CDR2 SVGIG (reference sequence). V was pared by 4 bases and J by 1 base, with 10 bases between. The CDR3 loop spans 13 amino acids. The CDR3 loop is CAWTDRQNTEAFF. The CDR3 region has the DNA TGTGCCTGGACGGACAGACAGAACACTGAAGCTTTCTTT. The whole variable domain, filled in from reference TRBV30 and TRBJ1-1, reads SQTIHQWPATLVQPVGSPLSLECTVEGTSNPNLYWYRQAAGRGLQLLFYSVGIGQISSEVPQNLSASRPQDRQFILSSKKLLLSDSGFYLCAWTDRQNTEAFFGQGTRLTVV.

The chain couples TRBV10-1 to TRBJ2-7; 7 bases match TRBD1. V lost 6 bases to trimming and J lost 2 bases; unmatched junction nucleotides: 4. Germline V lookup: CDR1 WNHNN, CDR2 SYGVQD (reference sequence). This CDR3 is 13 amino acids long. For the CDR3, the DNA is TGCGCCAGCAGCCACAGGGGACCCTACGAGCAGTACGTC. It is translated as CASSHRGPYEQYV.

The chain uses TRBV2 and TRBJ1-5; TRBD1 aligns across 7 bases. The CDR3 covers 14 residues. Unmatched junction bases numbered 3, after V lost 1 base and J lost 6 bases. Germline values: CDR1 SNHLY, CDR2 FYNNEI. The CDR3 protein is CASSEVQGGQPQHF. The CDR3 coding sequence is TGTGCCAGCAGTGAAGTGCAGGGGGGTCAGCCCCAGCATTTT.

The chain combines TRBV5-5 with TRBJ1-4; TRBD1 aligns across 10 bases. Germline V gene lookup returns CDR1 SGHKS and CDR2 YYEKEE (reference sequence). Unmatched junction bases numbered 11, after V lost 1 base and J lost 11 bases. The CDR3 spans 16 residues. The CDR3 DNA follows: TGTGCCAGCAGCTTGACCCCCCCCGGGACAGGGGCGAAACTGTTTTTT. Protein: CASSLTPPGTGAKLFF.

The J gene is TRBJ1-1, the V gene TRBV7-6, with D possibly TRBD1 on 6 matching bases. This CDR3 spans 15 amino acids. The germline V and J ends were trimmed by 2 bases and 1 base, with 11 bases remaining between them. From germline, CDR1 is SGHVS and CDR2 FNYEAQ. The CDR3 region has the DNA TGTGCCAGCAGCTTAATAGGGACACAGAACACTGAAGCTTTCTTT. It codes for CASSLIGTQNTEAFF.

The CDR3 spells CASSLSPSTGELFF. In DNA form, the CDR3 reads TGTGCCAGCAGCTTAAGCCCCAGCACCGGGGAGCTGTTTTTT. V and J are TRBV7-2 and TRBJ2-2; D gene ambiguous. The germline V and J ends were trimmed by 2 bases and 4 bases, with 8 bases remaining between them. The CDR3 is made up of 14 amino acids. Germline V gene sequence: CDR1 SGHTA, CDR2 FQGNSA.

The chain couples TRBV5-8 to TRBJ1-4; 7 bases fit TRBD1. The CDR3 covers 18 residues. CDR1 is SGHTS, CDR2 YDEGEE, per germline. Trimming took 4 bases from V and 0 from J; bases not matched to a gene: 12. The DNA of the CDR3 is TGTGCCAGCAGCGCACAGGGGACTTTAATCCCAACTAATGAAAAACTGTTTTTT. It is translated as CASSAQGTLIPTNEKLFF.

The rearrangement links TRBV5-8 to TRBJ2-3; D gene uncertain. Germline CDR1 and CDR2: SGHTS and YDEGEE. V was cut by 0 bases and J by 0 bases, with 11 bases left in between. CDR3 size: 16 residues. CDR3 sequence: CASSLGLETSTDTQYF. CDR3 coding DNA: TGTGCCAGCAGCTTGGGACTTGAAACTAGCACAGATACGCAGTATTTT.

The chain has TRBV6-5 and TRBJ1-6, with a weak D call TRBD1 (5 bases). This CDR3 has 15 amino acids. Germline lookup yields CDR1 MNHEY and CDR2 SVGAGI. With 5 bases removed from V and 7 bases from J, the gap between germline ends came to 15 bases. This CDR3 is CASSTSGTGNSPLHF. The DNA for the CDR3 is TGTGCCAGCAGTACCTCAGGGACGGGAAATTCACCCCTCCACTTT.

The chain has TRBV3-1 (or the pseudogene TRBV3-2) and TRBJ1-2; unclear D gene. The CDR3 spans 15 residues. CDR1 LGHDT and CDR2 YNNKEL come from the germline V gene (reference sequence). The CDR3 nucleotides read TGTCCCCCCCGGGGAGGGATTCGGGCTATTATGGGCTACACCTTC. As protein: CPPRGGIRAIMGYTF.

This chain joins TRBV2 and TRBJ1-1; a possible D gene is TRBD1 (6 bases). The CDR3 spans 14 residues. The germline V and J ends were trimmed by 7 bases and 0 bases, with 12 bases remaining between them. The germline gives CDR1 SNHLY, CDR2 FYNNEI. CDR3 DNA sequence: TGTGCCAGCACTGGACAGTTGATGAACACTGAAGCTTTCTTT. Encoded protein: CASTGQLMNTEAFF.

V usage is TRBV19 and J usage is TRBJ2-1; 7 nucleotides line up with TRBD2. CDR1 LNHDA and CDR2 SQIVND come from the germline V gene (reference sequence). This CDR3 comprises 14 residues. The V gene end was trimmed by 5 bases and the J gene end by 4 bases; junction bases not matched to a gene: 5. The CDR3 DNA sequence: TGTGCCAGTAGTGCGGGGGACGGTTACAATGAGCAGTTCTTC. It encodes CASSAGDGYNEQFF.

The V and J genes are TRBV19 and TRBJ2-3, with D possibly TRBD2 on 6 matching bases. V was shortened by 3 bases and J by 4 bases, with 17 bases between the two germline ends. CDR1 and CDR2 from the germline V gene are LNHDA and SQIVND (reference sequence). This CDR3 is built from 16 residues. This CDR3 reads CASSMSGTSLADTQYF. Here the CDR3 DNA reads TGTGCCAGTAGTATGTCTGGAACTAGCTTGGCAGATACGCAGTATTTT.

V usage is TRBV4-2 and J usage is TRBJ1-2; D remains unclear. Germline V gives CDR1 LGHNA, CDR2 YNFKEQ. The germline V and J ends were trimmed by 0 bases and 4 bases, with 12 bases remaining between them. There are 15 residues in the CDR3. DNA of the CDR3: TGTGCCAGCAGCCAAGAGCAACTGGGCTCCTATGGCTACACCTTC. Encoded protein: CASSQEQLGSYGYTF.

The V gene is TRBV23-1, the J gene TRBJ2-7; no definite D call. TRBV23-1 is assigned to the ORF class and has an uncertain function. The CDR3 is 11 residues long. The germline V and J ends were trimmed by 2 bases and 6 bases, with 5 bases remaining between them. The CDR3 DNA sequence: TGCGCCAGCAGTCAAAAGCCCGAGCAGTACGTC. This translates into CASSQKPEQYV.

This chain connects TRBV2 to TRBJ1-3; tentatively, D is TRBD1 (6 bases). The CDR3 extends over 15 amino acids. The V end lost 4 bases, the J end lost 2 bases, and 12 bases lay between the germline ends. The germline V gene encodes CDR1 SNHLY and CDR2 FYNNEI. CDR3: CASSVSSGAGNTIYF. DNA for the CDR3: TGTGCCAGCAGTGTCTCCTCAGGGGCTGGAAACACCATATATTTT.

The V call is TRBV6-5, the J call TRBJ2-3, with unresolved D. V was cut by 0 bases and J by 3 bases, with 4 bases left in between. The length of the CDR3 is 13 residues. Germline loops: CDR1 MNHEY, CDR2 SVGAGI. In DNA form, the CDR3 reads TGTGCCAGCAGTTACTCACCGACAGATACGCAGTATTTT. It encodes CASSYSPTDTQYF.

The gene calls are TRBV7-2 and TRBJ1-2; 7 bases are a match to TRBD1. CDR3 size: 15 residues. Losses at the gene ends were 5 bases for V and 4 bases for J; bases not matched to a gene: 10. Germline CDR1 and CDR2: SGHTA and FQGNSA. The CDR3 DNA reads as TGTGCCAGCAGCCCCGGGGACAGACAACCCTATGGCTACACCTTC. Translated: CASSPGDRQPYGYTF.

This clone was seen once. This chain uses TRBV15 with TRBJ2-1; 11 positions match TRBD2. CDR1 is LNHNV and CDR2 is YYDKDF in the germline V gene (reference sequence). V shed 4 bases and J 10 bases; nucleotides not matched to a gene: 9. The CDR3 consists of 15 residues. CDR3 residues: CATSTGLADPEEQFF. The DNA of the CDR3 is TGTGCCACCAGCACGGGACTAGCGGATCCCGAGGAGCAGTTCTTC.

The chain couples TRBV2 to TRBJ1-2, with a weak D call TRBD1 (5 bases). The CDR3 loop spans 13 amino acids. Trimming shortened V by 8 bases and J by 8 bases, and 18 bases separated the two germline ends. Germline CDR1 reads SNHLY; CDR2 reads FYNNEI. The CDR3 region is CASCREGMGGYTF. The CDR3 DNA reads TGTGCCAGCTGTCGGGAGGGGATGGGAGGCTACACCTTC.

The chain has TRBV7-2 and TRBJ1-1; D gene ambiguous. The CDR3 has 10 amino acids. Trimming stripped 8 bases from V and 2 bases from J, with 3 bases between. Germline lookup yields CDR1 SGHTA and CDR2 FQGNSA. As DNA, the CDR3 is TGTGCCAGCGGAAACACTGAAGCTTTCTTT. This encodes CASGNTEAFF. Full variable domain (rest looked up from reference TRBV7-2 and TRBJ1-1): GAGVSQSPSNKVTEKGKDVELRCDPISGHTALYWYRQSLGQGLEFLIYFQGNSAPDKSGLPSDRFSAERTGGSVSTLTIQRTQQEDSAVYLCASGNTEAFFGQGTRLTVV.